This TCR beta chain was identified during a study of blood T cell repertoires in COVID-19. In the study overall: Sites in the United States, Italy and Spain provided acute and convalescent COVID-19 samples. Sample material is recorded as cDNA or gDNA derived from T cells, B-cell-depleted T cells, or PBMCs.

Seattle researchers signed up patients amid active infection and tracked them longitudinally. The length of the CDR3 is 13 residues. V dropped 3 bases and J dropped 5 bases, with 11 bases sitting between them. The germline V gene has CDR1 GTSNPN and CDR2 SVGIG (reference sequence). Original analysis: Using reference gene primer amplification, nucleated cell counts were estimated. Sequencing used immunoSEQ multiplex PCR; TCRdb keeps in-frame clones, though not all of them. The V and J calls and clone size come from that table; D and trimming were worked out from the DNA. The repertoire consists of 60,000 to 70,000 clones, with approximately 83% occurring once and the leading ten covering approximately 15%.

V gene TRBV30 combines with J gene TRBJ1-5, with D tentatively TRBD1 (6 bases). The clonotype was recovered from a man between 40 and 49 years old with COVID-19, enrolled during active disease. Sequencing was carried out using peripheral blood. The CDR3 coding sequence is TGTGCCTGGAGACAGGGTTGGGATCAGCCCCAGCATTTT. It translates to CAWRQGWDQPQHF.